The 17 T cell receptor beta chains reported below all come from one sample, sequenced in a study of T cell repertoires in ileal Crohn's disease. Time point here: neoterminal ileum biopsy at postoperative endoscopy, about 6 months after surgery. Assay: immunoSEQ multiplex PCR; the TCRdb copy retains only in-frame clones and omits some. The sample includes approximately 10,000 clones, around 79% of them seen just once. The sample consisted of ileal tissue. Every receptor here comes from an adult with Crohn's disease.

This clone was found a few times. This chain uses TRBV10-3 with TRBJ1-2, with 8 bases identical to TRBD1. Per germline, CDR1 ENHRY and CDR2 SYGVKD. J lost 4 bases, V lost 11 bases, and 9 bases had no gene match. This CDR3 is built from 13 residues. The CDR3 coding sequence is TGTGCCGCCGCGGGACAGGAGGCCTATGGCTACACCTTC. Protein product: CAAAGQEAYGYTF.

The genes are TRBV6-1 and TRBJ2-6, with D perhaps matching TRBD1 (6 bases). Deletions cut 5 bases from V and 4 bases from J, with 12 bases between. The germline gives CDR1 MNHNS, CDR2 SASEGT. The CDR3 length is 15 residues. The CDR3 DNA follows: TGTGCCAGCAGTAAGACAGGCACCGGGGCCAACGTCCTGACTTTC. It specifies CASSKTGTGANVLTF.

The rearrangement joins TRBV11-2 to TRBJ2-1; 11 nucleotides match TRBD2. The CDR3 is 17 residues long. Germline V gene lookup returns CDR1 SGHAT and CDR2 FQNNGV. The trim removed 4 bases at V and 0 bases at J, leaving 5 bases unmatched. The chain's CDR3 is CASSSLSGGASYNEQFF. The CDR3 DNA reads TGTGCCAGCAGCTCACTTAGCGGGGGGGCCTCCTACAATGAGCAGTTCTTC.

V usage is TRBV5-8 and J usage is TRBJ1-1; 8 bases agree with TRBD1. The germline V gene has CDR1 SGHTS and CDR2 YDEGEE. The V and J ends lost 2 bases and 2 bases, in that order; junction bases with no gene match: 2. There are 14 residues in the CDR3. CDR3 amino acids: CASSFDRGNTEAFF. The CDR3 region has the DNA TGTGCCAGCAGCTTTGACAGGGGAAACACTGAAGCTTTCTTT.

The V call is TRBV11-2, the J call TRBJ1-2; the D gene is possibly TRBD1 (6 bases). This CDR3 contains 16 residues. In germline, CDR1 is SGHAT, CDR2 FQNNGV. V was clipped by 1 base and J by 3 bases, with 15 bases between them. CDR3 DNA: TGTGCCAGCAGCTTAGTGCGTCAGGGGTCGGACTATGGCTACACCTTC. Protein sequence: CASSLVRQGSDYGYTF. The entire variable domain, with the rest obtained from reference TRBV11-2 and TRBJ1-2, is as follows: EAGVAQSPRYKIIEKRQSVAFWCNPISGHATLYWYQQILGQGPKLLIQFQNNGVVDDSQLPKDRFSAERLKGVDSTLKIQPAKLEDSAVYLCASSLVRQGSDYGYTFGSGTRLTVV.

The chain links TRBV5-1 to TRBJ1-5; 8 bases agree with TRBD1. Unmatched junction bases numbered 10, after V lost 4 bases and J lost 4 bases. This CDR3 is built from 16 residues. Germline V lookup: CDR1 SGHRS, CDR2 YFSETQ. DNA for the CDR3: TGCGCCAGCAGCCCCGGACAGGGTCTAAGTAATCAGCCCCAGCATTTT. Protein product: CASSPGQGLSNQPQHF.

The chain employs TRBV28 and TRBJ2-3, with 10 bases matching TRBD2. The CDR3 is made up of 14 amino acids. CDR1 MDHEN and CDR2 SYDVKM come from the germline V gene. The V gene end was trimmed by 4 bases and the J gene end by 7 bases; junction bases not matched to a gene: 5. CDR3 protein: CASSSAGGQNTQYF. The CDR3, as DNA: TGTGCCAGCAGTTCAGCGGGGGGGCAGAATACGCAGTATTTT.

This clone was seen once. The rearrangement joins TRBV11-2 to TRBJ2-7; a possible D gene is TRBD2 (6 bases). The CDR3 covers 17 residues. CDR1 SGHAT and CDR2 FQNNGV come from the germline V gene. Trimming removed 5 bases from V and 0 bases from J, with 20 bases in between. In nucleotides, the CDR3 is TGTGCCAGCAGCGCCTCAACTGAGGACTACTCCTCCTACGAGCAGTACTTC. This sequence encodes CASSASTEDYSSYEQYF.

V and J are TRBV2 and TRBJ2-3, with 10 bases identical to TRBD2. The V and J ends lost 6 bases and 6 bases, in that order; junction bases with no gene match: 15. From germline, CDR1 is SNHLY and CDR2 FYNNEI. The CDR3 consists of 17 residues. This chain's CDR3 is CASRKLLAGSGGDTQYF. The CDR3 DNA is TGTGCCAGCAGGAAGTTACTAGCGGGGTCGGGTGGGGATACGCAGTATTTT.

The rearrangement uses TRBV6-1 and TRBJ2-3; possible D gene TRBD1, 5 bases. This CDR3 has 15 amino acids. The germline CDR1 and CDR2 sequences are MNHNS and SASEGT. V lost 0 bases and J lost 5, with 12 bases in between. The CDR3 sequence: CASSEAQGAVDTQYF. CDR3 sequence (DNA): TGTGCCAGCAGTGAAGCGCAAGGGGCGGTAGATACGCAGTATTTT.

V is TRBV4-2 and J is TRBJ2-3; 10 nucleotides match TRBD2. From germline, CDR1 is LGHNA and CDR2 YNFKEQ. The CDR3 totals 15 residues. J was trimmed by 1 base and V by 6 bases; bases with no gene match: 4. The CDR3 region is CASRAAGGRTDTQYF. DNA of the CDR3: TGTGCCAGCAGAGCAGCGGGGGGGCGCACAGATACGCAGTATTTT.

The CDR3 loop is CASRATGLVGDSPLHF. Written as DNA, the CDR3 is TGTGCCAGCAGAGCGACAGGGCTCGTAGGGGATTCACCCCTCCACTTT. The V call is TRBV2, the J call TRBJ1-6; 7 bases fit TRBD1. The CDR3 length is 16 residues. Germline CDR1 is SNHLY and CDR2 is FYNNEI. V shed 6 bases, J shed 8 bases, and the junction held 13 bases outside the gene matches.

The chain has TRBV5-4 and TRBJ2-1, with 8 positions matching TRBD2. CDR1 and CDR2 (germline): SGHNT, YYREEE (reference sequence). With V trimmed by 4 bases and J by 4 bases, 10 bases remained unmatched. CDR3 size: 16 residues. CDR3 DNA sequence: TGTGCCAGCAGCGCGGGAGGTGGGGGGTTTTACAATGAGCAGTTCTTC. It translates to CASSAGGGGFYNEQFF. The full variable domain, completed using reference TRBV5-4 and TRBJ2-1, is ETGVTQSPTHLIKTRGQQVTLRCSSQSGHNTVSWYQQALGQGPQFIFQYYREEENGRGNFPPRFSGLQFPNYSSELNVNALELDDSALYLCASSAGGGGFYNEQFFGPGTRLTVL.

The CDR3 spells CAWSVRVAGQAFF. In nucleotides, the CDR3 is TGTGCCTGGAGTGTACGGGTGGCAGGGCAAGCTTTCTTT. This rearrangement joins TRBV30 to TRBJ1-1; possibly TRBD1 for D (5 bases). The CDR3 covers 13 residues. In germline, CDR1 is GTSNPN, CDR2 SVGIG (reference sequence). The V end was cut by 0 bases, the J end by 9 bases, with 14 bases between. Full variable domain (outside the CDR3, taken from reference TRBV30 and TRBJ1-1): SQTIHQWPATLVQPVGSPLSLECTVEGTSNPNLYWYRQAAGRGLQLLFYSVGIGQISSEVPQNLSASRPQDRQFILSSKKLLLSDSGFYLCAWSVRVAGQAFFGQGTRLTVV.

The rearrangement joins TRBV11-2 to TRBJ2-7, with 8 bases lining up with TRBD1. Per the germline V gene, CDR1 is SGHAT and CDR2 is FQNNGV. This CDR3 comprises 14 residues. Trimming removed 3 bases from V and 6 bases from J; junction bases left unmatched: 7. CDR3 coding DNA: TGTGCCAGCAGCTTGTTGCAGGGGGCGATCGAGCAGTACTTC. Its translation: CASSLLQGAIEQYF.

The chain recombines TRBV21-1 with TRBJ2-3; TRBD2, the D gene given by the table, was not confirmed from the DNA. TRBV21-1 constitutes a pseudogene. This CDR3 spans 17 amino acids. The DNA for the CDR3 is TGTGCCAGCAGCGAGGGGGGACTAGCGGGGTGCACAGATACGCAGTATTTT. It encodes CASSEGGLAGCTDTQYF.

This clone was seen more than once but under ten times. The chain joins TRBV5-1 to TRBJ1-5; D call uncertain. Germline V gene lookup returns CDR1 SGHRS and CDR2 YFSETQ. Trimming cost V 0 bases and J 0 bases, with 10 bases left between them. This CDR3 comprises 16 residues. In DNA, the CDR3 is TGCGCCAGCAGCTTGGGGGCGGGAAATAGCAATCAGCCCCAGCATTTT. It translates to CASSLGAGNSNQPQHF.